This T cell receptor beta chain was retrieved from a study of radiotherapy plus CTLA-4 blockade in lung cancer. About the study: Objective responses arose in 15% to 20% of patients, and 25% to 35% experienced disease control. Study-wide results and caveats: In blood, TCR clones derived from the tumor expanded after radiotherapy plus ipilimumab. Reports identified early blood T cell clone dynamics, with interferon-beta, as the best response predictor.

TCRdb keeps only in-frame clones here, not all; method: immunoSEQ multiplex PCR. The sample includes 70,000 to 95,000 clones, about 88% of them seen just once. Focal radiation plus CTLA-4 blockade with ipilimumab was given to patients with chemo-refractory metastatic non-small-cell lung cancer. Germline V gene data show CDR1 as SNHLY and CDR2 as FYNNEI. Trimming left V 5 bases short and J 4 bases short, with 3 bases between. The CDR3 spans 11 residues. A note on this clone: Its specificity is unknown.

The chain joins TRBV2 to TRBJ2-1; D is undetermined. Specimen: peripheral blood, collected from a patient treated with radiotherapy plus ipilimumab. The sequence was collected from a human donor with non-small cell lung cancer that progressed on radiotherapy plus ipilimumab. CDR3 sequence: CASSSYNEQFF. Written as DNA, the CDR3 is TGTGCCAGCAGTTCTTACAATGAGCAGTTCTTC. The full variable domain, with the rest looked up from reference TRBV2 and TRBJ2-1, is EPEVTQTPSHQVTQMGQEVILRCVPISNHLYFYWYRQILGQKVEFLVSFYNNEISEKSEIFDDQFSVERPDGSNFTLKIRSTKLEDSAMYFCASSSYNEQFFGPGTRLTVL.